The 20 T cell receptor beta chains given below trace back to one sample, sequenced in a study of graft-versus-host responses after intestinal transplantation (dated by TCRdb to the early 2020s). The time point label for this specimen denotes: cells obtained before transplantation from donor or recipient. Libraries were prepared through the immunoSEQ multiplex PCR assay. This is the immuneACCESS table as TCRdb keeps it, with only in-frame sequences that have V and J called. A part of the clones is gone; compared with another copy, unresolved V genes explain less than half, and the rest is unexplained. Across this sample there are fewer than 120,000 clones, with 85% to 95% seen only once. In total, the top ten clones hold approximately 0.49% of the sample. No antigen is known for these receptors. Sequencing used unstimulated CD8+ T cells sorted from spleen or lymph node cells, obtained before intestinal transplant. Every receptor here comes from a human donor who received an intestinal transplant.

The V and J genes are TRBV4-2 and TRBJ2-3, with 7 bases that match TRBD2. CDR1 is LGHNA and CDR2 is YNFKEQ in the germline V gene. The trim removed 4 bases at V and 1 base at J, leaving 8 bases unmatched. The CDR3 covers 16 residues. This CDR3 is CASSPRGLGGTDTQYF. CDR3 bases: TGTGCCAGCAGCCCTCGTGGACTAGGCGGCACAGATACGCAGTATTTT.

The chain uses TRBV28 and TRBJ1-2; D is unresolved. CDR1 and CDR2 (germline): MDHEN, SYDVKM. The CDR3 runs 13 residues. V lost 7 bases to trimming and J lost 4 bases, with 13 bases between them. CDR3 in DNA: TGTGCCAGCAAAGGTGACCGAGTCTATGGCTACACCTTC. Amino acids: CASKGDRVYGYTF.

This chain uses TRBV4-2 with TRBJ2-5; no definite D call. TRBJ2-7 explains the end of the DNA better; the J call may be wrong. CDR1 LGHNA and CDR2 YNFKEQ come from the germline V gene. The CDR3 length is 13 residues. This chain's CDR3 is CASSQYLGDEQYF. In DNA form, the CDR3 reads TGTGCCAGCAGCCAATATTTGGGCGACGAGCAGTACTTC.

This chain connects TRBV27 to TRBJ1-1; D uncertain. V lost 6 bases, J lost 4 bases, and 15 bases lay in between. Germline V lookup: CDR1 MNHEY, CDR2 SMNVEV (reference sequence). CDR3 length: 14 amino acids. The CDR3 loop is CASSRGVLGTEAFF. In DNA, the CDR3 is TGTGCCAGCAGCCGGGGAGTGTTAGGCACTGAAGCTTTCTTT.

The V gene is TRBV28, the J gene TRBJ1-1, with D possibly matching TRBD1 (5 bases). The germline gives CDR1 MDHEN, CDR2 SYDVKM. This CDR3 is built from 13 residues. The germline V and J ends were trimmed by 5 bases and 6 bases, with 13 bases remaining between them. CDR3: CASSTQGGAEAFF. The CDR3 region has the DNA TGTGCCAGCAGTACTCAGGGAGGGGCTGAAGCTTTCTTT.

The rearrangement links TRBV27 to TRBJ1-2; D is unclear. There are 16 residues in the CDR3. V shed 5 bases and J shed 2 bases, with 18 bases lying between them. The germline gives CDR1 MNHEY, CDR2 SMNVEV (reference sequence). The CDR3 spells CASSPNFGSRNYGYTF. DNA for the CDR3: TGTGCCAGCAGTCCCAACTTCGGGAGCCGAAACTATGGCTACACCTTC.

The gene calls are TRBV5-1 and TRBJ2-2; possibly TRBD2 for D (6 bases). Germline lookup yields CDR1 SGHRS and CDR2 YFSETQ. The CDR3 runs to 23 residues. The V gene lost 0 bases and the J gene lost 2 bases, with 32 bases spanning the gap. The CDR3 sequence: CASSLVRMTGRVFTGPNTGELFF. The CDR3, as DNA: TGCGCCAGCAGCTTGGTACGGATGACCGGGAGAGTCTTCACGGGGCCCAACACCGGGGAGCTGTTTTTT.

This rearrangement joins TRBV5-5 to TRBJ2-2; TRBD1 is a possible D gene (6 bases). V was pared by 3 bases and J by 7 bases, with 22 bases between. Germline CDR1 and CDR2: SGHKS and YYEKEE (reference sequence). This CDR3 spans 17 amino acids. The CDR3 sequence: CASSYIHRVGYGGELFF. The CDR3 DNA reads TGTGCCAGCAGCTACATACACAGGGTCGGGTACGGCGGGGAGCTGTTTTTT.

This clone was found a few times. V is TRBV19 and J is TRBJ1-3; no clear D gene. The CDR3 runs 16 residues. Germline V gives CDR1 LNHDA, CDR2 SQIVND (reference sequence). Trimming took 3 bases from V and 2 from J, leaving 14 bases between them. CDR3 in DNA: TGTGCCAGTAGTATCCTTCCAGCGTACCCTGGAAACACCATATATTTT. It encodes CASSILPAYPGNTIYF.

The chain combines TRBV27 with TRBJ2-7; no definite D call. The length of the CDR3 is 13 residues. V shed 4 bases and J shed 0 bases, with 7 bases lying between them. The V gene's germline CDR1 is MNHEY and CDR2 SMNVEV (reference sequence). CDR3 sequence (DNA): TGTGCCAGCAGTTCAGGAAGCTCCTACGAGCAGTACTTC. Protein product: CASSSGSSYEQYF.

This chain links TRBV7-8 with TRBJ2-3, with D uncertain. V was pared by 1 base and J by 0 bases, with 11 bases between. From germline, CDR1 is SGHVS and CDR2 FQNEAQ. The CDR3 loop spans 16 amino acids. CDR3 amino acids: CASSLEVSFSTDTQYF. The CDR3 DNA is TGTGCCAGCAGCTTAGAAGTCAGCTTTAGCACAGATACGCAGTATTTT. Full variable domain (missing parts from reference TRBV7-8 and TRBJ2-3): GAGVSQSPRYKVAKRGQDVALRCDPISGHVSLFWYQQALGQGPEFLTYFQNEAQLDKSGLPSDRFFAERPEGSVSTLKIQRTQQEDSAVYLCASSLEVSFSTDTQYFGPGTRLTVL.

This clone was observed once. The chain recombines TRBV6-1 with TRBJ1-2; 11 bases map to TRBD1. This CDR3 contains 15 residues. Germline values: CDR1 MNHNS, CDR2 SASEGT. V lost 6 bases, J lost 2 bases, and 5 bases stayed unmatched. The CDR3 spells CASRQGTGGNYGYTF. CDR3 nucleotides: TGTGCCAGCAGACAAGGGACAGGGGGAAACTATGGCTACACCTTC.

This rearrangement joins TRBV6-5 to TRBJ2-7; 8 nucleotides line up with TRBD1. The germline V gene has CDR1 MNHEY and CDR2 SVGAGI. The V and J ends lost 2 bases and 3 bases, in that order; junction bases with no gene match: 6. This CDR3 region has 15 residues. CDR3 sequence (DNA): TGTGCCAGCAGTTACGGACAGGGTCCCCTCTACGAGCAGTACTTC. It yields the protein CASSYGQGPLYEQYF.

This clone was counted between two and nine times. This sample includes further DNA sequences coding for the same CDR3. The chain has TRBV2 and TRBJ2-7, with 7 nucleotides matching TRBD2. Germline V lookup: CDR1 SNHLY, CDR2 FYNNEI. This CDR3 is 13 amino acids long. The CDR3 DNA is TGTGTTTGCAGGCGGGGGACGGCATACGAGCAGTACTTC. This encodes CVCRRGTAYEQYF.

The V gene is TRBV7-8, the J gene TRBJ1-1; D remains unclear. Looked up from germline, CDR1 is SGHVS and CDR2 is FQNEAQ. Trimming stripped 5 bases from V and 6 bases from J, with 16 bases between. CDR3 length equals 14 residues. CDR3 region: CASSQSMGSAEAFF. The CDR3 region has the DNA TGTGCCAGCAGCCAGTCCATGGGCTCAGCTGAAGCTTTCTTT.

The chain has TRBV5-6 and TRBJ2-7; D is unresolved. Trimming removed 3 bases at V and 5 bases at J, with 6 bases between. This CDR3 comprises 11 residues. CDR1 and CDR2 (germline): SGHDT, YYEEEE. CDR3 DNA sequence: TGTGCCAGCAGCTCGCTAGACGAGCAGTACTTC. Translating it yields CASSSLDEQYF. The entire variable domain, with the rest obtained from reference TRBV5-6 and TRBJ2-7, is as follows: DAGVTQSPTHLIKTRGQQVTLRCSPKSGHDTVSWYQQALGQGPQFIFQYYEEEERQRGNFPDRFSGHQFPNYSSELNVNALLLGDSALYLCASSSLDEQYFGPGTRLTVT.

The chain is built from TRBV5-4 and TRBJ2-7; 7 nucleotides match TRBD2. Germline CDR1 is SGHNT and CDR2 is YYREEE (reference sequence). This CDR3 has 13 amino acids. V trimming: 5 bases; J trimming: 2 bases; junction bases outside the gene matches: 4. Here the CDR3 DNA reads TGTGCCAGCAGGGGAGGGCATACCTACGAGCAGTACTTC. It encodes CASRGGHTYEQYF.

The chain combines TRBV4-1 with TRBJ2-3; D gene unclear. The V and J ends lost 5 bases and 1 base respectively, with 16 bases between them. Germline values: CDR1 MGHRA, CDR2 YSYEKL. The CDR3 is 16 amino acids. Written as DNA, the CDR3 is TGCGCCAGCAGCTCCTCTGCGCTTTGGGGCACAGATACGCAGTATTTT. This codes for CASSSSALWGTDTQYF.

The gene calls are TRBV6-1 and TRBJ2-2; TRBD1 matches 11 bases. Germline V gives CDR1 MNHNS, CDR2 SASEGT. J gave up 5 bases and V 10 bases, and 6 bases lay outside the gene matches. CDR3 length equals 14 residues. This CDR3 is CATADRGRTGELFF. The CDR3 DNA follows: TGTGCCACCGCGGACAGGGGGCGGACCGGGGAGCTGTTTTTT.

The chain recombines TRBV29-1 with TRBJ2-1, with 13 bases lining up with TRBD2. Germline-derived CDR1 and CDR2 are SQVTM and ANQGSEA. V shed 1 base and J 8 bases; nucleotides not matched to a gene: 5. This CDR3 contains 15 residues. The DNA of the CDR3 is TGCAGCGTTGAAGGGACTAGCGGGAGAAGCTATGAGCAGTTCTTC. Amino acid sequence: CSVEGTSGRSYEQFF.